This T cell receptor (beta chain) was captured in a study of cytomegalovirus exposure and HLA in healthy donors. Regarding this clone: Its specificity is unknown.

The CDR3 spans 15 residues. Germline lookup yields CDR1 LGHNA and CDR2 YNFKEQ. V lost 1 base, J lost 6 bases, and 13 bases lay in between. Study results and limitations: A later analysis showed HLA-associated TCR beta chains outstripping equally common others in clonal expansion. Fewer N-insertions (relative to the roughly 700-donor mean) were reportedly seen in an Asian-associated ancestry cluster in a later analysis.

Vbeta (60) and Jbeta (13) primers were used in the PCR. In the original analysis: Later, an analysis found about 80 million unique TCR beta chains, and about 10 million of these were shared. Assay: immunoSEQ multiplex PCR; the TCRdb copy retains only in-frame clones and omits some. For V, J and clone size, that table is used; D and trimming come from the DNA. The sample lists roughly 190,000 clones; 60% to 80% were seen once. This sequence joins TRBV4-2 and TRBJ2-4; unclear D gene. Source material: PBMCs. The receptor was derived from a young woman in good health and CMV-seronegative. CDR3 DNA: TGTGCCAGCAGCCAAGTCCTGTTAGCTCCAAACATTCAGTACTTC. As protein: CASSQVLLAPNIQYF.